This passage covers 11 T cell receptor beta chains from one sample sequenced in a study of cytomegalovirus exposure and HLA in healthy donors. 13 Jbeta primers and 60 Vbeta primers were used for the PCR. Clones were read by immunoSEQ multiplex PCR, and TCRdb kept only the in-frame ones, dropping some. Found here are approximately 180,000 clones, about 70% of them singletons; the top ten hold 1.5% to 2%. Sequencing was carried out using PBMCs. The source is a woman aged 25 to 39 in good health and CMV-seronegative.

This clone is a singleton in its sample. The rearrangement joins TRBV12-5 to TRBJ1-2; D is undetermined. Deletions cut 1 base from V and 8 bases from J, with 11 bases between. The V gene's germline CDR1 is LGHNT and CDR2 FRNRAP. CDR3 length: 13 residues. As DNA, the CDR3 is TGTGCTAGTGGTTTGGATCTCTCTTCGGGCTACACCTTC. Translated: CASGLDLSSGYTF.

This clone was counted a few times. As DNA, the CDR3 is TGCAGCGTTGAAGCGACAGGGCCCTTCGGTGGAAACACCATATATTTT. This translates into CSVEATGPFGGNTIYF. The chain carries TRBV29-1 and TRBJ1-3; 7 bases are a match to TRBD1. Germline V lookup: CDR1 SQVTM, CDR2 ANQGSEA. The V gene end was trimmed by 1 base and the J gene end by 3 bases; junction bases not matched to a gene: 9. This CDR3 spans 16 amino acids. Supplemented by reference TRBV29-1 and TRBJ1-3, the full variable domain reads SAVISQKPSRDICQRGTSLTIQCQVDSQVTMMFWYRQQPGQSLTLIATANQGSEATYESGFVIDKFPISRPNLTFSTLTVSNMSPEDSSIYLCSVEATGPFGGNTIYFGEGSWLTVV.

The chain carries TRBV7-2 and TRBJ1-4, with D perhaps matching TRBD1 (5 bases). CDR3 length: 13 amino acids. The ends were cut back, 5 bases at V and 8 bases at J, with 12 bases in the middle. Germline assignment: CDR1 SGHTA and CDR2 FQGNSA. CDR3 sequence reads: CASSTGFWEKLFF. CDR3 DNA: TGTGCCAGCAGCACAGGCTTTTGGGAAAAACTGTTTTTT.

This clone appeared a single time. This sequence joins TRBV10-2 and TRBJ1-5, with TRBD1 matching over 9 bases. V was clipped by 5 bases and J by 4 bases; unmatched bases: 6. The germline gives CDR1 WSHSY, CDR2 SAAADI. This CDR3 contains 15 residues. CDR3 loop: CASSFPGQGNQPQHF. For the CDR3, the DNA is TGCGCCAGCAGTTTCCCGGGACAGGGAAATCAGCCCCAGCATTTT.

The V gene is TRBV6-6, the J gene TRBJ1-6, with 10 bases that match TRBD1. CDR1 is MNHNY, CDR2 SVGAGI, per germline (reference sequence). V shed 6 bases and J 7 bases; nucleotides not matched to a gene: 3. This CDR3 region has 14 residues. The CDR3 DNA reads as TGTGCCAGCAGAGGACAGGGGGAAAATTCACCCCTCCACTTT. Translated, it gives CASRGQGENSPLHF.

V and J are TRBV7-9 and TRBJ2-1; 7 bases align to TRBD2. CDR3 length: 13 residues. V shed 4 bases, J shed 9 bases, and the junction held 6 bases outside the gene matches. Germline V gene sequence: CDR1 SEHNR, CDR2 FQNEAQ (reference sequence). CDR3: CASSWGGSGEQFF. CDR3 DNA sequence: TGTGCCAGCAGCTGGGGGGGGAGTGGTGAGCAGTTCTTC. Together with reference TRBV7-9 and TRBJ2-1, the CDR3 gives the full variable domain: DTGVSQNPRHKITKRGQNVTFRCDPISEHNRLYWYRQTLGQGPEFLTYFQNEAQLEKSRLLSDRFSAERPKGSFSTLEIQRTEQGDSAMYLCASSWGGSGEQFFGPGTRLTVL.

The CDR3 protein is CASSQLFSSGQDYGYTF. In DNA, the CDR3 is TGTGCCAGCAGCCAACTTTTCTCGTCAGGACAGGACTATGGCTACACCTTC. This chain connects TRBV4-2 to TRBJ1-2; 7 bases are shared with TRBD1. The germline V gene has CDR1 LGHNA and CDR2 YNFKEQ. Unmatched junction bases numbered 12, after V lost 2 bases and J lost 3 bases. CDR3 length equals 17 residues.

This clone was detected only once. The gene calls are TRBV7-6 and TRBJ1-2, with D perhaps TRBD1 (6 bases). The CDR3 sequence is 17 residues long. Trimming cost V 2 bases and J 5 bases, with 21 bases left between them. Germline CDR1 SGHVS, CDR2 FNYEAQ. The CDR3 region has the DNA TGTGCCAGCAGCTTAATCTCGGTCGGGGGGGGCGGATATGGCTACACCTTC. Translation gives CASSLISVGGGGYGYTF.

The V and J genes are TRBV7-2 and TRBJ1-5, with 8 bases that match TRBD1. V was pared by 5 bases and J by 3 bases, with 6 bases of the junction left unmatched. The CDR3 consists of 15 residues. The germline V gene encodes CDR1 SGHTA and CDR2 FQGNSA. CDR3 sequence reads: CASSKTGADNQPQHF. The CDR3 DNA follows: TGTGCCAGCAGCAAGACAGGGGCTGACAATCAGCCCCAGCATTTT. Looking up the rest from reference TRBV7-2 and TRBJ1-5 gives the full variable domain: GAGVSQSPSNKVTEKGKDVELRCDPISGHTALYWYRQSLGQGLEFLIYFQGNSAPDKSGLPSDRFSAERTGGSVSTLTIQRTQQEDSAVYLCASSKTGADNQPQHFGDGTRLSIL.

V usage is TRBV5-8 and J usage is TRBJ1-4, with D possibly TRBD1 on 5 matching bases. This CDR3 has 16 residues. CDR1 is SGHTS and CDR2 is YDEGEE in the germline V gene. V lost 3 bases to trimming and J lost 2 bases, with 14 bases between them. The CDR3, as DNA: TGTGCCAGCAGCTCACTCAGGGATTTGACTAATGAAAAACTGTTTTTT. Amino acids: CASSSLRDLTNEKLFF.

This chain connects TRBV27 to TRBJ1-5, with a weak D call TRBD1 (5 bases). The CDR3 runs to 15 residues. Germline assignment: CDR1 MNHEY and CDR2 SMNVEV (reference sequence). Trimming removed 4 bases from V and 1 base from J, with 11 bases in between. In DNA, the CDR3 is TGTGCCAGCAGTTACCAGGGTTTAAGCAATCAGCCCCAGCATTTT. Its protein is CASSYQGLSNQPQHF.